The entry below describes one TCR beta chain. Libraries were prepared by immunoSEQ multiplex PCR; TCRdb keeps only in-frame clonotypes and omits some of them. Among 2 million to 2.5 million clones listed, 95% were seen once. These data originate in a study of shared clonotypes between healthy human individuals. The CDR3 runs to 14 residues. V gave up 5 bases and J gave up 3 bases, with 11 bases separating them. The germline gives CDR1 MNHEY, CDR2 SVGAGI. This receptor was obtained from a man aged 18 to 29 in good health. The chain has TRBV6-5 and TRBJ1-5; D remains unclear. The sample consisted of naive CD4+ T cells sorted from blood. Subset noted: CD45RA+ positively selected. The CDR3 DNA sequence: TGTGCCAGCAGTGGAAGACGGGACAATCAGCCCCAGCATTTT. Translated: CASSGRRDNQPQHF.